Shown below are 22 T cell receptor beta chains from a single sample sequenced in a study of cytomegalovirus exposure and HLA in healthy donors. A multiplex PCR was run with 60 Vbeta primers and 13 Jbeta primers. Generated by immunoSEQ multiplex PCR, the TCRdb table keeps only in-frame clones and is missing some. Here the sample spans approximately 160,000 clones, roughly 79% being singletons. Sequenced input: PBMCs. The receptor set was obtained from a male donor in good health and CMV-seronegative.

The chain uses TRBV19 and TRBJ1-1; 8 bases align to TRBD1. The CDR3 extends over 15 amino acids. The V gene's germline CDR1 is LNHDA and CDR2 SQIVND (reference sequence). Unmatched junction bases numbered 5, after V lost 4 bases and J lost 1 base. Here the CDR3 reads CASSSTGGSNTEAFF. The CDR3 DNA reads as TGTGCCAGTAGTAGCACAGGGGGATCGAACACTGAAGCTTTCTTT.

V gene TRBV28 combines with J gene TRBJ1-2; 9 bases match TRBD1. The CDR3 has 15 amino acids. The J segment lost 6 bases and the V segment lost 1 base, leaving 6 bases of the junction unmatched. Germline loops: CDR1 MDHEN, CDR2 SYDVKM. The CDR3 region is CASSLYPGTGNGYTF. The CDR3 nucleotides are TGTGCCAGCAGTTTATACCCCGGGACAGGGAATGGCTACACCTTC.

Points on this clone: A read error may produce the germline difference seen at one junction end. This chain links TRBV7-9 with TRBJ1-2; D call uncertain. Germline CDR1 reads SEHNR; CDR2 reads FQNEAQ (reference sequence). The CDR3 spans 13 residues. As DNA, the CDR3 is TGTTCCAGCAGCTTAGCGGGCCCTAATCGCTACACCTTC. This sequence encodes CSSSLAGPNRYTF.

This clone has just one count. The chain's CDR3 is CPSRTANTEAFF. CDR3 DNA: TGTCCATCGCGAACAGCGAACACTGAAGCTTTCTTT. The V and J genes are TRBV6-5 and TRBJ1-1; D unresolved. Per the germline V gene, CDR1 is MNHEY and CDR2 is SVGAGI. The CDR3 covers 12 residues.

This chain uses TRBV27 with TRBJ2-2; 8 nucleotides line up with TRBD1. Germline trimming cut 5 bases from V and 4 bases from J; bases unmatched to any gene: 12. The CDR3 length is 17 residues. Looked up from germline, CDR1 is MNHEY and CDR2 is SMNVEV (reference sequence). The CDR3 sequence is CASSPWTGTVSTGELFF. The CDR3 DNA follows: TGTGCCAGCAGTCCCTGGACAGGGACAGTTTCCACCGGGGAGCTGTTTTTT.

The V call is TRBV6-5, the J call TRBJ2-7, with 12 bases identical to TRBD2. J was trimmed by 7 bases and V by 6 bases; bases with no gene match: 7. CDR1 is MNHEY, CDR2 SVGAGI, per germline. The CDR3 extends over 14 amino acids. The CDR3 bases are TGTGCCAGCAGACCTAGCGGGAGGGCCTTGGAGCAGTACTTC. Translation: CASRPSGRALEQYF.

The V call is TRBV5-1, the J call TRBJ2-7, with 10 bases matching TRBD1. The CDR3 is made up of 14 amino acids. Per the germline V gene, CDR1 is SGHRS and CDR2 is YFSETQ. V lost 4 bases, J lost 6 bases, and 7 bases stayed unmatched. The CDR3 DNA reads TGCGCCAGCAGCGAGGACAGGGGGGCGGTCGAGCAGTACTTC. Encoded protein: CASSEDRGAVEQYF.

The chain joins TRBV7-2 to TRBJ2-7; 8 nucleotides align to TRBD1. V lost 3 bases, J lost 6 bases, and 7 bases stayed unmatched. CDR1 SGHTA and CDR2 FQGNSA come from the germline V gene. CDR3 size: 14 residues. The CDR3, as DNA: TGTGCCAGCAGCTTGGACAGGGACATCGGCGAGCAGTACTTC. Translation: CASSLDRDIGEQYF.

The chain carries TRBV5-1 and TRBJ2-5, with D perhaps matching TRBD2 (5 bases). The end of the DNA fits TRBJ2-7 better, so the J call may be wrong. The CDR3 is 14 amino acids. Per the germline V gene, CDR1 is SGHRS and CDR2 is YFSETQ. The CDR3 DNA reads TGCGCCAGCAGCTCCCCGGGAACAAATTACGAGCAGTACTTC. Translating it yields CASSSPGTNYEQYF.

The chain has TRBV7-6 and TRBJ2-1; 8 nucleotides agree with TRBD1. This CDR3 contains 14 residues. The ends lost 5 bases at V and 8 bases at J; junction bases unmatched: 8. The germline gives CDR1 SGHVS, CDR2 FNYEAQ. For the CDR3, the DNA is TGTGCCAGCAGCGCACAGACAGGGGATTATGAGCAGTTCTTC. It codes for CASSAQTGDYEQFF.

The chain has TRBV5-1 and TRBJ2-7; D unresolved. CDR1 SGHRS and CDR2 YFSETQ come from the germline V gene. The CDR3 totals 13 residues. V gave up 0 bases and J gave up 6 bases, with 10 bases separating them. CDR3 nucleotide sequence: TGCGCCAGCAGCTTGGGGGCTCAGGTCGAGCAGTACTTC. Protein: CASSLGAQVEQYF.

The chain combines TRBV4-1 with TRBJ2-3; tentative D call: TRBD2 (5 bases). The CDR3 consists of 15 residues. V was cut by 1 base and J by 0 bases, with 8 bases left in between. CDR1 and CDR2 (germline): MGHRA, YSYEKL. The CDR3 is CASSQVGVSTDTQYF. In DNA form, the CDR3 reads TGCGCCAGCAGCCAAGTCGGGGTGAGCACAGATACGCAGTATTTT.

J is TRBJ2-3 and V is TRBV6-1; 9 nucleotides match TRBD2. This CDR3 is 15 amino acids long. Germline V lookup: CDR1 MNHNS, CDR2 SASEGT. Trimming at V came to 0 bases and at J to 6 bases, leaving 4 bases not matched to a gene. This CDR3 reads CASSEAAGGSDTQYF. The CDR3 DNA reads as TGTGCCAGCAGTGAAGCAGCGGGAGGTTCGGATACGCAGTATTTT.

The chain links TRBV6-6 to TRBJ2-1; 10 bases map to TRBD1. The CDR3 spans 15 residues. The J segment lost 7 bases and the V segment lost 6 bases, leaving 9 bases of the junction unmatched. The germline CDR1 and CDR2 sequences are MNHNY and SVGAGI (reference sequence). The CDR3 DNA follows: TGTGCCAGCAGACCCGACAGGGGGCGCTTGAATGAGCAGTTCTTC. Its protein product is CASRPDRGRLNEQFF.

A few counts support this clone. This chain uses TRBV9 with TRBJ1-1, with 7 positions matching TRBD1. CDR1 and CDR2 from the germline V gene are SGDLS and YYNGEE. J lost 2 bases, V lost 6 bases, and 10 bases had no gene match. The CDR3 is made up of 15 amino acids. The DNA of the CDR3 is TGTGCCAGCACCCACGGAGGGGGCGGAAACACTGAAGCTTTCTTT. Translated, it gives CASTHGGGGNTEAFF.

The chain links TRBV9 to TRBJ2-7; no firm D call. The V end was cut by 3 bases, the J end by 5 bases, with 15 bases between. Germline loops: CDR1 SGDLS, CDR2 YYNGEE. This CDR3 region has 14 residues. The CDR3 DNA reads TGTGCCAGCAGCGCTCCGAGCGATGGTGACGAGCAGTACTTC. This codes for CASSAPSDGDEQYF. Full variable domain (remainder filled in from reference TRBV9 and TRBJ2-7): DSGVTQTPKHLITATGQRVTLRCSPRSGDLSVYWYQQSLDQGLQFLIQYYNGEERAKGNILERFSAQQFPDLHSELNLSSLELGDSALYFCASSAPSDGDEQYFGPGTRLTVT.

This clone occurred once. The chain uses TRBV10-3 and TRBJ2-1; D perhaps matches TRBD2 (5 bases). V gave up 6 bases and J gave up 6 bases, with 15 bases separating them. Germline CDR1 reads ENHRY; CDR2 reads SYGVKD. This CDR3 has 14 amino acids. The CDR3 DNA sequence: TGTGCCATCAGGTCGGGCGGAGGTTTCAATGAGCAGTTCTTC. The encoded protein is CAIRSGGGFNEQFF.

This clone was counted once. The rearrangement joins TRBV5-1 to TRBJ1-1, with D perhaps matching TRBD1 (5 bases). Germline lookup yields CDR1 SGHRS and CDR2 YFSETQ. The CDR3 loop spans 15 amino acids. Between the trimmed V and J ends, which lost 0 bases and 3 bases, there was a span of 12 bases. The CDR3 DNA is TGCGCCAGCAGCTTGGCTCCCGCGGGGGACACTGAAGCTTTCTTT. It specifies CASSLAPAGDTEAFF.

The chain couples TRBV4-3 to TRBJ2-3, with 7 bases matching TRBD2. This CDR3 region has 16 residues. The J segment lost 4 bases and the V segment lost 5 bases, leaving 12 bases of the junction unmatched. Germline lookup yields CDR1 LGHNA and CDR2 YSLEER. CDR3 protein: CASSTREVAGADTQYF. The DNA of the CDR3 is TGCGCCAGCAGCACCCGGGAGGTAGCGGGCGCAGATACGCAGTATTTT.

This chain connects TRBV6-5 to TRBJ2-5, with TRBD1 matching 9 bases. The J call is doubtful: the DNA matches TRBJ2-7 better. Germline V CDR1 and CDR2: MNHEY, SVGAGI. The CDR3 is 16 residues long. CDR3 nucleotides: TGTGCCAGCAGTTACTCCGCCGGGACAGGGACCTACGAGCAGTACTTC. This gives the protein CASSYSAGTGTYEQYF.

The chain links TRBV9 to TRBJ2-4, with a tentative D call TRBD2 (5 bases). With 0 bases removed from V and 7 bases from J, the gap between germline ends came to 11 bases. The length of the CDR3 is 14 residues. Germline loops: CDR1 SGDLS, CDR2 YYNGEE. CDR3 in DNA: TGTGCCAGCAGCGTAGAGAGCGGAGGCAACATTCAGTACTTC. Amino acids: CASSVESGGNIQYF.

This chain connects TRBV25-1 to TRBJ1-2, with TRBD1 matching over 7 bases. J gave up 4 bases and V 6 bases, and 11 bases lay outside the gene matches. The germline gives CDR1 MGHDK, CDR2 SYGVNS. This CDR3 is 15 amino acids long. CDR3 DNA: TGTGCCAGCAGCCTAAAGTCCGGGACAGTCTATGGCTACACCTTC. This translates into CASSLKSGTVYGYTF.